The clone carrying this T cell receptor (beta chain) was recorded many times. The data are from a study of T-cell reconstitution after alpha-beta-depleted transplantation in children. V gave up 7 bases and J gave up 6 bases; unmatched junction bases: 13. Germline CDR1 reads SGHTA; CDR2 reads FQGNSA. This CDR3 has 17 amino acids. As it was prepared, the TCRbeta library received unique molecular identifiers. One entry per CDR3 protein results from TCRdb running MiXCR on the PCR reads. Among over 550,000 distinct CDR3 sequences listed, 10% to 13% were seen once. This chain uses TRBV7-2 with TRBJ2-1; 12 positions agree with TRBD2. This receptor was obtained from a human donor who donated a stem cell graft to a child with acute myeloid leukemia. The specimen was PBMCs from the stem cell graft donor, collected from the stem cell graft. The CDR3 is CASNRLAGDTPRNEQFF. CDR3 bases: TGTGCCAGCAACCGACTAGCGGGAGACACCCCGCGCAATGAGCAGTTCTTC. Drawing the rest from reference TRBV7-2 and TRBJ2-1, the complete variable domain is GAGVSQSPSNKVTEKGKDVELRCDPISGHTALYWYRQSLGQGLEFLIYFQGNSAPDKSGLPSDRFSAERTGGSVSTLTIQRTQQEDSAVYLCASNRLAGDTPRNEQFFGPGTRLTVL.